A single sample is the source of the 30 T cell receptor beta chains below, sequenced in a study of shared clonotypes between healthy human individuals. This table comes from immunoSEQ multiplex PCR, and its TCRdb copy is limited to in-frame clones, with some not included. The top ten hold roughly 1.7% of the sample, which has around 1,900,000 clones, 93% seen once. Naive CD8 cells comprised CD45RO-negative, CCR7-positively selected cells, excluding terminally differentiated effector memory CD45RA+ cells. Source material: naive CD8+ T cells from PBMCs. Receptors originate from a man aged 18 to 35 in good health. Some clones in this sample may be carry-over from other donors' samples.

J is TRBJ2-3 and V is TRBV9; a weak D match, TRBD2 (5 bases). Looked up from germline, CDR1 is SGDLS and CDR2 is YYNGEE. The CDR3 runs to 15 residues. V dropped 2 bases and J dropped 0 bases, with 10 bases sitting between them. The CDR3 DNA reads TGTGCCAGCAGCGTCCAGGACTCTAGCACAGATACGCAGTATTTT. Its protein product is CASSVQDSSTDTQYF.

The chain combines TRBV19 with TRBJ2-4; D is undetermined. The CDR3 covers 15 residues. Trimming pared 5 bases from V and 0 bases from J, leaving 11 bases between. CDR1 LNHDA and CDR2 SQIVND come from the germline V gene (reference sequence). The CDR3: CASSPGELAKNIQYF. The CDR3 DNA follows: TGTGCCAGTAGTCCCGGAGAGCTAGCCAAAAACATTCAGTACTTC.

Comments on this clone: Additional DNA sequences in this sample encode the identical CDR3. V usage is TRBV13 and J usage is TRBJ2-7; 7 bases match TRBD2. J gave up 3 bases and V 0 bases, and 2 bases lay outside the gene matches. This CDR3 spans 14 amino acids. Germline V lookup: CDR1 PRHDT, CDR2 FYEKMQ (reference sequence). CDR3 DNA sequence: TGTGCCAGCAGCTTAGGGGGCGGGAGCTACGAGCAGTACTTC. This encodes CASSLGGGSYEQYF.

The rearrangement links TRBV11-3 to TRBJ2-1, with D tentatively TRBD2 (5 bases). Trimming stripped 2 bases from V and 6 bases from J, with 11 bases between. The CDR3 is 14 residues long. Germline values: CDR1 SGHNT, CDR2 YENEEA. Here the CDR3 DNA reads TGTGCCAGCAGCTTACGCGGAGGTGGCAATGAGCAGTTCTTC. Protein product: CASSLRGGGNEQFF. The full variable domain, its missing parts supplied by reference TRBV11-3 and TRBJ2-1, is EAGVVQSPRYKIIEKKQPVAFWCNPISGHNTLYWYLQNLGQGPELLIRYENEEAVDDSQLPKDRFSAERLKGVDSTLKIQPAELGDSAVYLCASSLRGGGNEQFFGPGTRLTVL.

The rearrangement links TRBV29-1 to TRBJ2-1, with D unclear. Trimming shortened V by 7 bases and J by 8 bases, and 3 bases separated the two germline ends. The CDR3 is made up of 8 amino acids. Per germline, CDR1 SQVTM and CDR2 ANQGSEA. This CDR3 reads CSGDEQFF. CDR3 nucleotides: TGCAGCGGTGATGAGCAGTTCTTC.

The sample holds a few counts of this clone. CDR3 nucleotides: TGTGCCAGCAGTTCCAGACAGGGTTTAAGGACTGAAGCTTTCTTT. It yields the protein CASSSRQGLRTEAFF. This chain connects TRBV27 to TRBJ1-1; 7 nucleotides align to TRBD1. From germline, CDR1 is MNHEY and CDR2 SMNVEV (reference sequence). Trimming took 4 bases from V and 5 from J; bases not matched to a gene: 10. The CDR3 runs to 15 residues.

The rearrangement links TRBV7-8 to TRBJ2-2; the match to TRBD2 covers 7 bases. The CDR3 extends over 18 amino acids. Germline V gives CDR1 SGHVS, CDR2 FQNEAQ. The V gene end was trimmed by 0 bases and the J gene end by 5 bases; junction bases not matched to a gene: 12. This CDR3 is CASSLALAGSYLTGELFF. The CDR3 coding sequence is TGTGCCAGCAGCTTAGCGTTAGCGGGCTCCTACCTGACCGGGGAGCTGTTTTTT.

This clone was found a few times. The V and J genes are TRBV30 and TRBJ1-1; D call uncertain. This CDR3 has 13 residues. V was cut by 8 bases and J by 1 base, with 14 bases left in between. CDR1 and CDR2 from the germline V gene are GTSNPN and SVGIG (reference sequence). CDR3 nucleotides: TGTGCCCAGTATTTAGCAGCGAACACTGAAGCTTTCTTT. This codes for CAQYLAANTEAFF.

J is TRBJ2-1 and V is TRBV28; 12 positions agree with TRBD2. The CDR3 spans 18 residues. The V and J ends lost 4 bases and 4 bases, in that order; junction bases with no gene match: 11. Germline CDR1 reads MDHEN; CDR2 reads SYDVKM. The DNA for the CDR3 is TGTGCCAGCAGTTCGCCCCTCGGACTAGCGGGGACTTACAATGAGCAGTTCTTC. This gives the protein CASSSPLGLAGTYNEQFF.

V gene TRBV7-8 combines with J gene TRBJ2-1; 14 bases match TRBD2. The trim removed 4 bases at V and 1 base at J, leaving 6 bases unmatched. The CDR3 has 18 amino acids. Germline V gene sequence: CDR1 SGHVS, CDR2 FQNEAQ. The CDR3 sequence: CASSSGLAGAQSYNEQFF. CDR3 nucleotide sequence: TGTGCCAGCAGCTCGGGACTAGCGGGAGCTCAATCCTACAATGAGCAGTTCTTC.

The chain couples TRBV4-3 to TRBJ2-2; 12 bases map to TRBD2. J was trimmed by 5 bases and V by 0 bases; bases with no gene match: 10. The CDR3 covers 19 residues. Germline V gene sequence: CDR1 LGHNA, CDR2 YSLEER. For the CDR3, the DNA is TGCGCCAGCAGCCAAGATTTTCTAGCGGGAGGGCCTCCGACCGGGGAGCTGTTTTTT. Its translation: CASSQDFLAGGPPTGELFF.

In DNA, the CDR3 is TGTGCCAGCAGTCGCCCAACAGCGGGACCCCCTTACGAGCAGTACTTC. Residues: CASSRPTAGPPYEQYF. The chain employs TRBV28 and TRBJ2-7, with 7 bases that match TRBD2. The germline V gene has CDR1 MDHEN and CDR2 SYDVKM. The CDR3 is made up of 16 amino acids. V shed 5 bases and J 4 bases; nucleotides not matched to a gene: 14.

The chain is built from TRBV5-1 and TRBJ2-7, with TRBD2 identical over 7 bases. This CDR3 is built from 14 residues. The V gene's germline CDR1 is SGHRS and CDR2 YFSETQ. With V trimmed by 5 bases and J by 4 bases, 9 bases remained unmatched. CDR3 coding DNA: TGCGCCAGCAGTATCTTCGTGGGAGGGTACGAGCAGTACTTC. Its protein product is CASSIFVGGYEQYF.

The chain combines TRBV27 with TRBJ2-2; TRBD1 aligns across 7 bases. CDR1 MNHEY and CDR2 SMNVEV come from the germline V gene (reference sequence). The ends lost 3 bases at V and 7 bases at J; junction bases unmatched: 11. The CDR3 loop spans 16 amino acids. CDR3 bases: TGTGCCAGCAGTTTTATGGCCAGGGGGTCGGGCGGGGAGCTGTTTTTT. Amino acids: CASSFMARGSGGELFF.

In DNA form, the CDR3 reads TGTGCCAGCAGCTTAGATCCCCGGGGAGGGATAAACACCGGGGAGCTGTTTTTT. Residues: CASSLDPRGGINTGELFF. The chain joins TRBV11-2 to TRBJ2-2, with 7 bases lining up with TRBD2. The V gene's germline CDR1 is SGHAT and CDR2 FQNNGV. V gave up 0 bases and J gave up 2 bases; unmatched junction bases: 9. The CDR3 is 18 residues long.

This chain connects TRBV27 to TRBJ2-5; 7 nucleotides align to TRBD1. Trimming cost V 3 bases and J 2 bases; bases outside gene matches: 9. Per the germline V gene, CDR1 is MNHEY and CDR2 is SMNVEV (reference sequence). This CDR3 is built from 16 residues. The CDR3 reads CASSFSVGQPQETQYF. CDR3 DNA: TGTGCCAGCAGTTTTTCGGTGGGACAGCCACAAGAGACCCAGTACTTC.

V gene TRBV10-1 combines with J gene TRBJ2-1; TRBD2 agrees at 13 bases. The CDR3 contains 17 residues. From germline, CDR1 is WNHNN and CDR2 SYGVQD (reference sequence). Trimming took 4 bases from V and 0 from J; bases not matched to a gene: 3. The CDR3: CASSGGTSGVSYNEQFF. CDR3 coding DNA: TGCGCCAGCAGTGGGGGGACTAGCGGGGTCTCCTACAATGAGCAGTTCTTC.

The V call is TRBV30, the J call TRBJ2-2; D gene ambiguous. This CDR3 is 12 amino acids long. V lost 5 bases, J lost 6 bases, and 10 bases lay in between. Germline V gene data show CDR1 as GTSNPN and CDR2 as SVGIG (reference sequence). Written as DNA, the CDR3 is TGTGCCTGGGGCCCCTCGGCCGGGGAGCTGTTTTTT. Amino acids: CAWGPSAGELFF.

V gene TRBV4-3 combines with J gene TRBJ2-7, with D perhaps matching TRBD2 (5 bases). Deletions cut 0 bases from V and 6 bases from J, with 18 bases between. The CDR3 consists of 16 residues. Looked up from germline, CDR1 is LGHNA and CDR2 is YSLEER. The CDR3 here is CASSQEAVLGGGEQYF. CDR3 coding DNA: TGCGCCAGCAGCCAAGAGGCAGTCCTAGGAGGTGGCGAGCAGTACTTC.

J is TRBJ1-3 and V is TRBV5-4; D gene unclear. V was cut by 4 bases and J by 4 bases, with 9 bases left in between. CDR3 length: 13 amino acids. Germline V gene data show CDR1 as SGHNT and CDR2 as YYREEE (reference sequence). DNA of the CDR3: TGTGCCAGCAGCCCGGGTGTGGGAAACACCATATATTTT. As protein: CASSPGVGNTIYF.

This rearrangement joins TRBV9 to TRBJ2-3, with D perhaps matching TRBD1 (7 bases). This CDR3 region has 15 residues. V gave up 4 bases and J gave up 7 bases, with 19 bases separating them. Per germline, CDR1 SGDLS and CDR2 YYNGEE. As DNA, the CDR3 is TGTGCCAGCAGCCGCGGGACAGAAGCGTTTTATACGCAGTATTTT. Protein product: CASSRGTEAFYTQYF.

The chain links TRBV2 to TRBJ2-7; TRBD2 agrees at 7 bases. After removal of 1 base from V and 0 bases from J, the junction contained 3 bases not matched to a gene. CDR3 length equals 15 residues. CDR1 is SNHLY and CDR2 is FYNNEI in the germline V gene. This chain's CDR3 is CASSEVASGSYEQYF. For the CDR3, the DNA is TGTGCCAGCAGTGAAGTCGCTAGCGGCTCCTACGAGCAGTACTTC.

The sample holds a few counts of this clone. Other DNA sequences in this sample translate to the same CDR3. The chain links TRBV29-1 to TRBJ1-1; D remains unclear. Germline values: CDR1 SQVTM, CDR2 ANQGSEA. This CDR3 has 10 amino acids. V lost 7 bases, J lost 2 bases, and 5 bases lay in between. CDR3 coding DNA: TGCAGCGCCCACAACACTGAAGCTTTCTTT. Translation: CSAHNTEAFF.

The CDR3 protein is CASSGTGPGDGYTF. The CDR3 region has the DNA TGTGCCAGCAGTGGGACAGGGCCCGGGGACGGCTACACCTTC. The V call is TRBV2, the J call TRBJ1-2, with 8 nucleotides matching TRBD1. The junction had 9 bases not matched to a gene; V was cut back by 4 bases and J by 8 bases. CDR1 is SNHLY, CDR2 FYNNEI, per germline. The CDR3 runs to 14 residues.

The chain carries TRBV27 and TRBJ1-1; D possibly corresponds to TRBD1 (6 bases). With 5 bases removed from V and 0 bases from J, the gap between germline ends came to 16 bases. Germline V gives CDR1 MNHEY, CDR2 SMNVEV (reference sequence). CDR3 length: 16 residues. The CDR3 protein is CASSPRLRGMNTEAFF. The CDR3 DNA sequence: TGTGCCAGCAGTCCGCGCCTCAGGGGTATGAACACTGAAGCTTTCTTT.

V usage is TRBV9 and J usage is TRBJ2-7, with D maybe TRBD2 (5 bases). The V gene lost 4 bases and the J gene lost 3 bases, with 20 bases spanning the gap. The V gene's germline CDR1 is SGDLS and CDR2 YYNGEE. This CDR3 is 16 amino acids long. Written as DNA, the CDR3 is TGTGCCAGCAGCCCGGGGTCCAGTTTCGTCGACTACGAGCAGTACTTC. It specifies CASSPGSSFVDYEQYF.

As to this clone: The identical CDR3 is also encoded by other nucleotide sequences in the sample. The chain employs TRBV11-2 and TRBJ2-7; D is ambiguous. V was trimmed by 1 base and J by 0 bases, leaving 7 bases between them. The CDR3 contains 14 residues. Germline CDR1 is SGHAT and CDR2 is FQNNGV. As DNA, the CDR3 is TGTGCCAGCAGCTTAGCAGCTATCTCCTACGAGCAGTACTTC. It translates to CASSLAAISYEQYF. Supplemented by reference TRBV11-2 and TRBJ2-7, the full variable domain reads EAGVAQSPRYKIIEKRQSVAFWCNPISGHATLYWYQQILGQGPKLLIQFQNNGVVDDSQLPKDRFSAERLKGVDSTLKIQPAKLEDSAVYLCASSLAAISYEQYFGPGTRLTVT.

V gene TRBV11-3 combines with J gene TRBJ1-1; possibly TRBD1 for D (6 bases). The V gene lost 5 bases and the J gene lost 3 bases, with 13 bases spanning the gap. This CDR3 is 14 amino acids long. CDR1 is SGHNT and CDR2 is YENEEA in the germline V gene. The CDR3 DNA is TGTGCCAGCAGCCGATCGGAGGGGGACACTGAAGCTTTCTTT. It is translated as CASSRSEGDTEAFF.

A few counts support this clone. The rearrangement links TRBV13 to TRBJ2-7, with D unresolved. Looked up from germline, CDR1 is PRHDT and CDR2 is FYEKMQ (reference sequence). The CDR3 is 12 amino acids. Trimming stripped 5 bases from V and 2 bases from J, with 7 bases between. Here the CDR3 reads CASSQPPYEQYF. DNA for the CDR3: TGTGCCAGCAGCCAACCCCCCTACGAGCAGTACTTC. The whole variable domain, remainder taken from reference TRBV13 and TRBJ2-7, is AAGVIQSPRHLIKEKRETATLKCYPIPRHDTVYWYQQGPGQDPQFLISFYEKMQSDKGSIPDRFSAQQFSDYHSELNMSSLELGDSALYFCASSQPPYEQYFGPGTRLTVT.

The CDR3 region has the DNA TGTGCCAGCACCCCCTTACGGGACAGGGCTAGAGAGCAGTACTTC. Amino acid sequence: CASTPLRDRAREQYF. The chain recombines TRBV28 with TRBJ2-7; TRBD1 matches at 9 bases. J gave up 7 bases and V 7 bases, and 14 bases lay outside the gene matches. The germline CDR1 and CDR2 sequences are MDHEN and SYDVKM. This CDR3 region has 15 residues.